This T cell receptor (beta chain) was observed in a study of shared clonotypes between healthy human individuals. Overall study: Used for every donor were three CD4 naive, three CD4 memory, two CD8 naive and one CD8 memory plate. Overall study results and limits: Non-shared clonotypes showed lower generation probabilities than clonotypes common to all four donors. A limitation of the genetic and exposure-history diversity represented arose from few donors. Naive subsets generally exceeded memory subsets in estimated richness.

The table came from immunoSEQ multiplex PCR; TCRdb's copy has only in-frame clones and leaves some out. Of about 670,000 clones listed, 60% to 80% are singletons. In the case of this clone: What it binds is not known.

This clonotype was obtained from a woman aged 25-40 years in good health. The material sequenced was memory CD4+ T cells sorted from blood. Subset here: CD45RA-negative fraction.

For the CDR3, the DNA is TGTGCCAGCAGTGCTAGCGGACCAAACACCGGGGAGCTGTTTTTT. Translation: CASSASGPNTGELFF. This rearrangement joins TRBV7-2 to TRBJ2-2; the match to TRBD2 covers 7 bases. The V gene's germline CDR1 is SGHTA and CDR2 FQGNSA. V was clipped by 6 bases and J by 2 bases; unmatched bases: 6. CDR3 length: 15 residues.